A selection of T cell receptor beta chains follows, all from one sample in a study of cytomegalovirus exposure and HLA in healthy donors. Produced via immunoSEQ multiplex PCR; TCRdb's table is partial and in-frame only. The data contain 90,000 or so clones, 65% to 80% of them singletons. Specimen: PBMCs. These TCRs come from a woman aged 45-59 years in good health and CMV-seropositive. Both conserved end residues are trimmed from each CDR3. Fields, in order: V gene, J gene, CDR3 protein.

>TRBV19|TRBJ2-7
ASSRQGSNYEQY
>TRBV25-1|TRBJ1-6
ASSEAPRNSPLH
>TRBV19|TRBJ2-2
ASRMGGGETGELF
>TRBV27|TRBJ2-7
ASSPLSGILYEQY
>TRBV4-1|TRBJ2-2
ASSQDLGSGQANTGELF
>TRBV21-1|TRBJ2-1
ASSKERAAYNEQF
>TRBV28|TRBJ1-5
ASTEQPNQPQH
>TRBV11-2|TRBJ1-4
ASSLGGTQEEKLF
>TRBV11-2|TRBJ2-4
ASSSRLAKNIQY
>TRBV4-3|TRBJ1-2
ASSQARRNYGYT
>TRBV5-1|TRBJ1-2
ASSALGQGSYT
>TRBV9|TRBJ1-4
ASSVGGDRAGKLF
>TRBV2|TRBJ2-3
ASTPITDTQY
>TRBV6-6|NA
ASSYPPNYEQY